These 25 T cell receptor beta chains originate from one sample sequenced in a study. TCRdb re-called the reads through MiXCR, storing one row per CDR3 protein. The table records around 4,300 distinct CDR3 sequences, over 9.5% of them present only once. Sequenced input: CD4+ T cells from synovial fluid. The receptors were gathered from a human donor with rheumatoid arthritis.

This clonotype appeared many times. J is TRBJ2-2 and V is TRBV15, with TRBD2 matching 10 bases. This CDR3 is built from 14 residues. CDR1 LNHNV and CDR2 YYDKDF come from the germline V gene (reference sequence). Unmatched junction bases numbered 4, after V lost 6 bases and J lost 6 bases. The CDR3 sequence is CATSTLAGAGELFF. In DNA, the CDR3 is TGTGCCACCAGTACCCTAGCGGGAGCCGGGGAGCTGTTTTTT.

This clonotype was observed many times. The V call is TRBV7-2, the J call TRBJ2-7; TRBD2 matches 7 bases. V gave up 3 bases and J gave up 3 bases; unmatched junction bases: 2. This CDR3 is built from 13 residues. The V gene's germline CDR1 is SGHTA and CDR2 FQGNSA. CDR3 protein: CASSFGGNYEQYF. The CDR3 nucleotides are TGTGCCAGCAGCTTCGGGGGGAACTACGAGCAGTACTTC.

This clonotype occurred a few times. The chain joins TRBV12-3 or TRBV12-4 to TRBJ2-7; 9 nucleotides agree with TRBD1. The V gene end was trimmed by 4 bases and the J gene end by 5 bases; junction bases not matched to a gene: 6. The CDR3 has 14 residues. The CDR3 nucleotides read TGTGCCAGCAGTTCCGACAGGGGGTGGAACGAGCAGTACTTC. Its translation is CASSSDRGWNEQYF.

Turning to this clonotype: A far larger clone is only one base removed, so a read error is likely. The V call is TRBV5-1, the J call TRBJ2-7, with D possibly being TRBD2 (6 bases). V lost 0 bases and J 7 bases, leaving 20 bases between the germline ends. The CDR3 has 16 amino acids. CDR1 is SGHRS and CDR2 is YFSETQ in the germline V gene. This chain's CDR3 is CASSLAAAGAYNEQYF. The CDR3 coding sequence is TGCGCCAGCAGCTTGGCCGCAGCGGGTGCCTACAATGAGCAGTACTTC.

This clonotype is labeled as medium-sized. V gene TRBV7-2 combines with J gene TRBJ2-3, with TRBD2 matching over 8 bases. Germline V gives CDR1 SGHTA, CDR2 FQGNSA. The CDR3 totals 19 residues. Trimming cost V 1 base and J 2 bases; bases outside gene matches: 14. CDR3 sequence: CASSLGVGRAIRPTDTQYF. CDR3 DNA sequence: TGTGCCAGCAGCTTAGGGGTCGGGAGGGCCATACGACCCACAGATACGCAGTATTTT.

By share of the sample, this clonotype is medium-sized (0.01 to 0.1%). The J gene is TRBJ2-5, the V gene TRBV29-1; 10 bases align to TRBD1. J was trimmed by 5 bases and V by 5 bases; bases with no gene match: 14. Germline V gene lookup returns CDR1 SQVTM and CDR2 ANQGSEA. The CDR3 is 16 amino acids. The CDR3 protein is CSVLRPGQGSSETQYF. Here the CDR3 DNA reads TGCAGCGTTCTACGACCGGGACAGGGGTCGAGTGAGACCCAGTACTTC.

This clonotype is medium-sized (0.01 to 0.1%) within its sample. This rearrangement joins TRBV7-6 to TRBJ2-7; 10 positions agree with TRBD2. V lost 1 base and J lost 0; bases outside the gene matches: 3. The CDR3 sequence is 16 residues long. In germline, CDR1 is SGHVS, CDR2 FNYEAQ. The CDR3: CASSLGSSGSSYEQYF. CDR3 in DNA: TGTGCCAGCAGCTTAGGATCTAGCGGGAGCTCCTACGAGCAGTACTTC.

In its sample, this clonotype is medium-sized. The gene calls are TRBV24-1 and TRBJ2-1, with 12 nucleotides matching TRBD2. The CDR3 contains 14 residues. From germline, CDR1 is KGHDR and CDR2 SFDVKD. V trimming: 9 bases; J trimming: 10 bases; junction bases outside the gene matches: 9. CDR3 sequence reads: CATSTSGSFGEQFF. DNA for the CDR3: TGTGCCACCTCGACTAGCGGGAGTTTTGGCGAGCAGTTCTTC.

This clonotype was counted many times. The J gene is TRBJ1-3, the V gene TRBV28; D call uncertain. The CDR3 contains 15 residues. The germline gives CDR1 MDHEN, CDR2 SYDVKM. Trimming took 0 bases from V and 1 from J, leaving 7 bases between them. CDR3 in DNA: TGTGCCAGCAGTTTATGGGGCAAATCTGGAAACACCATATATTTT. It specifies CASSLWGKSGNTIYF.

By share, this clonotype counts as large. The chain recombines TRBV13 with TRBJ2-6, with D unresolved. The V gene's germline CDR1 is PRHDT and CDR2 FYEKMQ (reference sequence). This CDR3 has 13 residues. Trimming pared 3 bases from V and 2 bases from J, leaving 2 bases between. The DNA of the CDR3 is TGTGCCAGCAGCTTTCCTGGGGCCAACGTCCTGACTTTC. It translates to CASSFPGANVLTF. The entire variable domain, with the rest obtained from reference TRBV13 and TRBJ2-6, is as follows: AAGVIQSPRHLIKEKRETATLKCYPIPRHDTVYWYQQGPGQDPQFLISFYEKMQSDKGSIPDRFSAQQFSDYHSELNMSSLELGDSALYFCASSFPGANVLTFGAGSRLTVL.

This clonotype is medium-sized by share. V usage is TRBV20-1 and J usage is TRBJ2-7, with TRBD2 matching over 7 bases. The germline CDR1 and CDR2 sequences are DFQATT and SNEGSKA (reference sequence). The CDR3 is 15 residues long. Losses at the gene ends were 4 bases for V and 3 bases for J; bases not matched to a gene: 12. CDR3 sequence (DNA): TGCAGTGCTACCCGCCTAGCGGTCGCCGACTACGAGCAGTACTTC. It codes for CSATRLAVADYEQYF.

The rearrangement links TRBV30 to TRBJ2-3; unclear D gene. Germline V lookup: CDR1 GTSNPN, CDR2 SVGIG (reference sequence). The CDR3 loop spans 12 amino acids. The germline V and J ends were trimmed by 8 bases and 0 bases, with 9 bases remaining between them. In DNA form, the CDR3 reads TGTGCCGGGCGCACTAGCACAGATACGCAGTATTTT. Its translation is CAGRTSTDTQYF. Full variable domain (rest looked up from reference TRBV30 and TRBJ2-3): SQTIHQWPATLVQPVGSPLSLECTVEGTSNPNLYWYRQAAGRGLQLLFYSVGIGQISSEVPQNLSASRPQDRQFILSSKKLLLSDSGFYLCAGRTSTDTQYFGPGTRLTVL.

This chain uses TRBV5-4 with TRBJ1-1; 7 bases map to TRBD1. This CDR3 region has 14 residues. The germline V gene has CDR1 SGHNT and CDR2 YYREEE (reference sequence). With 4 bases clipped from V and 1 base from J, the junction kept 4 bases outside the gene matches. CDR3 loop: CASSQQGQNTEAFF. DNA of the CDR3: TGTGCCAGCAGCCAACAGGGGCAGAACACTGAAGCTTTCTTT.

Ten or more counts support this clonotype. The gene calls are TRBV6-6 and TRBJ1-3; weak D call: TRBD1 (5 bases). In germline, CDR1 is MNHNY, CDR2 SVGAGI (reference sequence). The CDR3 has 17 residues. Trimming pared 7 bases from V and 0 bases from J, leaving 19 bases between. The CDR3 bases are TGTGCCAGCACTCTTAGCTGGGGCAGCCTCTCTGGAAACACCATATATTTT. Its translation is CASTLSWGSLSGNTIYF.

The rearrangement uses TRBV20-1 and TRBJ2-4; D perhaps matches TRBD1 (5 bases). This CDR3 contains 12 residues. Germline V lookup: CDR1 DFQATT, CDR2 SNEGSKA (reference sequence). CDR3 in amino acids: CSIDRPKNIQYF. In nucleotides, the CDR3 is TGCAGCATAGACAGACCCAAAAACATTCAGTACTTC.

For this clonotype: Mismatch with germline at one junction end may stem from a read error. This chain connects TRBV4-1 to TRBJ2-7, with a weak D call TRBD1 (5 bases). Germline CDR1 reads MGHRA; CDR2 reads YSYEKL. The CDR3 has 16 residues. CDR3 sequence reads: CASSQVGEQAYYEQYF. Written as DNA, the CDR3 is TGCGCCAGTAGCCAAGTAGGGGAACAGGCCTACTACGAGCAGTACTTC.

This clonotype is medium-sized within its sample. The chain joins TRBV29-1 to TRBJ1-1; D is possibly TRBD1 (5 bases). V was trimmed by 7 bases and J by 11 bases, leaving 20 bases between them. The V gene's germline CDR1 is SQVTM and CDR2 ANQGSEA. CDR3 size: 12 residues. The CDR3 reads CSGGGAGDRAFF. CDR3 in DNA: TGCAGCGGCGGAGGGGCAGGCGATAGGGCTTTCTTT.

The chain couples TRBV2 to TRBJ2-1; TRBD2 might be the D (6 bases). Looked up from germline, CDR1 is SNHLY and CDR2 is FYNNEI. Trimming shortened V by 7 bases and J by 1 base, and 8 bases separated the two germline ends. The CDR3 loop spans 13 amino acids. DNA for the CDR3: TGTGCCAGCAATGGAGGGTCCTACAATGAGCAGTTCTTC. Protein: CASNGGSYNEQFF.

In its sample, this clonotype was seen a few times. V usage is TRBV5-6 and J usage is TRBJ2-1; D uncertain. This CDR3 spans 12 amino acids. Germline CDR1 reads SGHDT; CDR2 reads YYEEEE. The V gene lost 4 bases and the J gene lost 9 bases, with 11 bases spanning the gap. This CDR3 reads CASSLAPGEQFF. CDR3 coding DNA: TGTGCCAGCAGCCTGGCCCCGGGTGAGCAGTTCTTC.

In this sample, this clonotype is medium-sized. V gene TRBV20-1 combines with J gene TRBJ1-1; D may be TRBD1 (5 bases). The V end lost 1 base, the J end lost 3 bases, and 9 bases lay between the germline ends. The CDR3 contains 13 residues. Germline CDR1 is DFQATT and CDR2 is SNEGSKA (reference sequence). CDR3: CSARGDGYTEAFF. In nucleotides, the CDR3 is TGCAGTGCTAGAGGGGACGGATACACTGAAGCTTTCTTT.

This clonotype was seen a handful of times. This chain joins TRBV7-2 and TRBJ1-2; TRBD1 matches 7 bases. The CDR3 spans 15 residues. The ends lost 0 bases at V and 7 bases at J; junction bases unmatched: 8. Germline V gene lookup returns CDR1 SGHTA and CDR2 FQGNSA. The CDR3: CASSLAGGQTPGYTF. CDR3 nucleotide sequence: TGTGCCAGCAGCTTAGCGGGGGGACAGACTCCTGGCTACACCTTC. The complete variable domain, with remaining parts taken from reference TRBV7-2 and TRBJ1-2, reads GAGVSQSPSNKVTEKGKDVELRCDPISGHTALYWYRQSLGQGLEFLIYFQGNSAPDKSGLPSDRFSAERTGGSVSTLTIQRTQQEDSAVYLCASSLAGGQTPGYTFGSGTRLTVV.

This clonotype occurred many times. The rearrangement links TRBV7-2 to TRBJ2-2; D ambiguous. The CDR3 totals 13 residues. Germline lookup yields CDR1 SGHTA and CDR2 FQGNSA. Trimming left V 0 bases short and J 9 bases short, with 8 bases between. CDR3: CASSLALSRELFF. The CDR3 DNA follows: TGTGCCAGCAGCTTAGCGTTAAGCCGGGAGCTGTTTTTT.

This clonotype is medium-sized by share. The V call is TRBV7-2, the J call TRBJ2-3; 8 positions match TRBD2. The CDR3 extends over 16 amino acids. V shed 7 bases, J shed 4 bases, and the junction held 13 bases outside the gene matches. Germline CDR1 SGHTA, CDR2 FQGNSA. The DNA of the CDR3 is TGTGCCAGCACCTCACGGGGGGGGGTCCGCGCAGATACGCAGTATTTT. This gives the protein CASTSRGGVRADTQYF.

This clonotype has ten or more counts. This sequence joins TRBV2 and TRBJ2-1, with 10 bases aligning to TRBD2. The germline V gene encodes CDR1 SNHLY and CDR2 FYNNEI. The CDR3 loop spans 13 amino acids. V lost 4 bases and J lost 15; bases outside the gene matches: 9. CDR3 sequence reads: CASSVGAGGPLFF. Written as DNA, the CDR3 is TGTGCCAGCAGTGTTGGAGCGGGAGGGCCGCTGTTCTTC.

This clonotype came up many times. The chain links TRBV28 to TRBJ1-1; no definite D call. Trimming pared 7 bases from V and 3 bases from J, leaving 9 bases between. The CDR3 runs to 12 residues. CDR1 and CDR2 (germline): MDHEN, SYDVKM. This CDR3 is CASKTSYTEAFF. The CDR3 DNA is TGTGCCAGCAAAACCTCTTACACTGAAGCTTTCTTT.